This T cell receptor (beta chain) was obtained from a study of T cell responses to AZD1222 COVID-19 vaccine. J lost 4 bases, V lost 6 bases, and 5 bases had no gene match. The CDR3 runs 14 residues. Germline CDR1 LNHNV, CDR2 YYDKDF (reference sequence). Produced via immunoSEQ multiplex PCR; TCRdb's table is partial and in-frame only. This table has 140,000 to 150,000 clones, 80% to 85% appearing once. This clonotype originated in an adult in good health. This chain uses TRBV15 with TRBJ2-2, with 7 nucleotides matching TRBD2. Material: peripheral blood, obtained on day 0 of MenACWY control vaccination. CDR3 DNA: TGTGCCACCAGGTATAGGGAGGGCACCGGGGAGCTGTTTTTT. Residues: CATRYREGTGELFF.